A selection of T cell receptor beta chains follows, all from one sample in a study of beta chain features in type 1 diabetes. Assay: immunoSEQ multiplex PCR; the TCRdb copy retains only in-frame clones and omits some. The sample holds 150,000 to 200,000 clones, approximately 8.7% seen once. Specimen: central memory CD4+ T cells from blood. The receptor source for this set is a woman younger than 45 with type 1 diabetes. The CDR3 runs from the conserved cysteine through the conserved F or W. A D gene is named only where the DNA matches it firmly. Rows give clone size only sometimes, using once, few, many, or a class for an expanded clone.

j_call | v_call | d_call | clone_size | cdr3_nt | cdr3_aa
TRBJ2-5 | TRBV20-1 | NA | few | TGCAGCGGATGGAGAGAGACCCAGTACTTC | CSGWRETQYF
TRBJ2-1 | TRBV5-1 | TRBD2 | NA | TGCGCCAGCAGCTTGTCGCTAGCGGGACACAATGAGCAGTTCTTC | CASSLSLAGHNEQFF
TRBJ2-1 | TRBV7-9 | TRBD2 | few | TGTGCCAGCAGCCGAGGACTAGCGGGAGACAATGAGCAGTTCTTC | CASSRGLAGDNEQFF
TRBJ2-5 | TRBV21-1 | NA | few | TGTGCCAGCAGCAAAGCGCTTGAGGAACAAGAGACCCAGTACTTC | CASSKALEEQETQYF
TRBJ2-1 | TRBV7-3 | NA | NA | TGTGCCAGCAGCTTAGGGCGCAATGAGCAGTTCTTC | CASSLGRNEQFF
TRBJ2-7 | TRBV15 | NA | few | TGTGCCACCAGCAGACCACGGGACACAGGGTACGAGCAGTACTTC | CATSRPRDTGYEQYF
TRBJ2-3 | TRBV5-1 | NA | NA | TGCGCCAGCACCGCTGGGTTGCGGGGCGGCACAGATACGCAGTATTTT | CASTAGLRGGTDTQYF
TRBJ2-1 | TRBV30 | NA | few | TGTGCCTGGAGTGTACCTTGGCAGAGGGACAATGAGCAGTTCTTC | CAWSVPWQRDNEQFF
TRBJ2-2 | TRBV4-1 | TRBD1 | NA | TGCGCCAGCAGCCGCGGGACAGGGGGGAACGGGGAGCTGTTTTTT | CASSRGTGGNGELFF
TRBJ2-1 | TRBV5-1 | TRBD2 | few | TGCGCCAGCAGCTTGCTCTTTTCGGGACAGGGGTTGACTAGCGGGAGTAATGAGCAGTTCTTC | CASSLLFSGQGLTSGSNEQFF
TRBJ2-7 | TRBV19 | NA | few | TGTGCCAGTAGTGGGCTGGCCCTCGGGGGAGAGCAGTACTTC | CASSGLALGGEQYF
TRBJ2-3 | TRBV6-1 | NA | NA | TGTGCCAGCAGTGAGGTATTAGCGGTACTGAGCACAGATACGCAGTATTTT | CASSEVLAVLSTDTQYF
TRBJ2-7 | TRBV18 | TRBD1 | NA | TGTGCCAGCTCACTTTCCGGGACAGGGGGTTACGAGCAGTACTTC | CASSLSGTGGYEQYF
TRBJ1-2 | TRBV9 | TRBD1 | few | TGTGCCAGCAGCGGGACAGGGGGCGGGTTAACTAACTATGGCTACACCTTC | CASSGTGGGLTNYGYTF
TRBJ2-7 | TRBV5-1 | TRBD1 | NA | TGCGCCAGCAGCCCGGACAGGGTCCCCTACGAGCAGTACTTC | CASSPDRVPYEQYF
TRBJ2-1 | TRBV28 | NA | NA | TGTGCCAGCAGTCCAGGAGGTTTAGGTAATGAGCAGTTCTTC | CASSPGGLGNEQFF
TRBJ1-1 | TRBV5-1 | TRBD1 | NA | TGCGCCAGCAGCCACTACGGACAGGGGGACACTGAAGCTTTCTTT | CASSHYGQGDTEAFF
TRBJ2-7 | TRBV19 | NA | NA | TGTGCCAGTAGTGAGGGCCAGCCGCCAGCCTACGAGCAGTACTTC | CASSEGQPPAYEQYF
TRBJ2-4 | TRBV7-9 | TRBD1 | many | TGTGCCAGCAGCTTTACAGGGGCGGCCAAAAACATTCAGTACTTC | CASSFTGAAKNIQYF
TRBJ2-2 | TRBV5-1 | NA | NA | TGCGCCAGCCGACAAGGGGCCCCAAGCAACACCGGGGAGCTGTTTTTT | CASRQGAPSNTGELFF
TRBJ1-2 | TRBV6-5 | NA | NA | TGTGCCAGCAGTCCGCCAGGGGCCCATGGCTACACCTTC | CASSPPGAHGYTF
TRBJ2-7 | TRBV7-9 | NA | NA | TGTGCCAGCAGCCCCCAACGAGGGAGTGTCAACGAGCAGTACTTC | CASSPQRGSVNEQYF
TRBJ1-2 | TRBV15 | NA | NA | TGTGCCACCAGCAGAGGCGACTATGGCTACACCTTC | CATSRGDYGYTF
TRBJ2-7 | TRBV28 | NA | NA | TGTGCCAGCAGTTTAAGCCTCCCGGGTCACGAGCAGTACTTC | CASSLSLPGHEQYF
TRBJ2-3 | TRBV7-9 | TRBD2 | few | TGTGCCAGCAGCTTGGGACTAGCGGGAGGGGTGATCGCAGATACGCAGTATTTT | CASSLGLAGGVIADTQYF
TRBJ1-5 | TRBV30 | NA | NA | TGTGCCTGGAGTGTAGAGCGGGGAGATCAGCCCCAGCATTTT | CAWSVERGDQPQHF
TRBJ2-3 | TRBV5-1 | NA | few | TGCGCCAGCAGCTTGGGACTTGGCACAGATACGCAGTATTTT | CASSLGLGTDTQYF
TRBJ2-7 | TRBV29-1 | NA | NA | TGCAGCGTCGGCAGGGGTCGGGAGCAGTACTTC | CSVGRGREQYF
TRBJ2-5 | TRBV27 | TRBD2 | NA | TGTGCCAGCAGTCCGACTAGCGGACAAGAGACCCAGTACTTC | CASSPTSGQETQYF
TRBJ2-6 | TRBV5-1 | NA | NA | TGCGCCAGCAGCTTGGGTACACCTGGGGCCAACGTCCTGACTTTC | CASSLGTPGANVLTF
TRBJ2-5 | TRBV5-1 | NA | NA | TGCGCCAGCAGCGACGGGATGCGAGGGGAGACCCAGTACTTC | CASSDGMRGETQYF
TRBJ1-4 | TRBV29-1 | TRBD1 | many | TGCAGCGTGGGACAGCCTCTAGAAAAACTGTTTTTT | CSVGQPLEKLFF
TRBJ2-3 | TRBV30 | NA | few | TGTGCCTGGAGTTCTTCCCGGGACTTGTCCACAGATACGCAGTATTTT | CAWSSSRDLSTDTQYF
TRBJ2-1 | TRBV5-1 | TRBD2 | few | TGCGCCAGCAGCTTGGGACTAGCGGGGGACGAATCGGAGCAGTTCTTC | CASSLGLAGDESEQFF
TRBJ1-1 | TRBV6-6 | NA | NA | TGTGCCACTAAGAGGGGAGGAGGCACTGAAGCTTTCTTT | CATKRGGGTEAFF
TRBJ1-1 | TRBV15 | TRBD1 | few | TGTGCCACCAGCACCGGACAGGGGGCAGTGAACACTGAAGCTTTCTTT | CATSTGQGAVNTEAFF
TRBJ1-1 | TRBV28 | NA | few | TGTGCCAGCAGCCAACGGGGGGCGCGAGCTTTCTTT | CASSQRGARAFF
TRBJ1-5 | TRBV25-1 | TRBD1 | NA | TGTGCCAGCAGGACTTACCAGGGGGACAATCAGCCCCAGCATTTT | CASRTYQGDNQPQHF
TRBJ2-1 | TRBV6-5 | NA | NA | TGTGCCAGCAGTCACCCGGAGGCCGCATACAATGAGCAGTTCTTC | CASSHPEAAYNEQFF
TRBJ1-3 | TRBV18 | TRBD1 | NA | TGTGCCAGCTCGCGAGGACAGGGGGCTGGAAACACCATATATTTT | CASSRGQGAGNTIYF
TRBJ2-3 | TRBV19 | NA | few | TGTGCCAGTAGCCGTCGGGGTAGCGTTAGCACAGATACGCAGTATTTT | CASSRRGSVSTDTQYF
TRBJ2-3 | TRBV5-6 | TRBD2 | NA | TGTGCCAGCAGTATGGGGCGGGAGGCCACAGATACGCAGTATTTT | CASSMGREATDTQYF
TRBJ2-1 | TRBV30 | NA | few | TGTGCCTGGAGTGTACTAGGCCCCGATGAGCAGTTCTTC | CAWSVLGPDEQFF
TRBJ2-7 | TRBV5-1 | TRBD2 | few | TGCGCCAGCAGCTTGATATCGGCTAGCGGAAACTACGAGCAGTACTTC | CASSLISASGNYEQYF
TRBJ2-1 | TRBV2 | NA | NA | TGTGCCAGCAGACAAAACAATGAGCAGTTCTTC | CASRQNNEQFF
TRBJ2-1 | TRBV6-4 | TRBD2 | NA | TGTGCCAGCAGGAAGACTAGCGGGGGCTACAATGAGCAGTTCTTC | CASRKTSGGYNEQFF
TRBJ1-5 | TRBV9 | NA | few | TGTGCCAGCAGCGTAGGGTTCTCAGGGCCCCAGCATTTT | CASSVGFSGPQHF
TRBJ2-7 | TRBV6-5 | TRBD1 | few | TGTGCCAGTGGACACCGGGACAGATCCTACGAGCAGTACTTC | CASGHRDRSYEQYF
TRBJ2-5 | TRBV2 | TRBD2 | few | TGTGCCAGCAGTGGTTTTGGCGGGAGGGGGAAAGAGACCCAGTACTTC | CASSGFGGRGKETQYF
TRBJ1-5 | TRBV28 | TRBD1 | few | TGTGCCAGCAGTAAACAGGGGCAGCCCCAGCATTTT | CASSKQGQPQHF